The rows below give T cell receptor beta chains drawn from one sample of a study of cytomegalovirus exposure and HLA in healthy donors. Sequenced by immunoSEQ multiplex PCR; TCRdb stores in-frame clones only, minus some. The sample holds approximately 110,000 clones. The sequencing sample was made of PBMCs. The receptors were gathered from a man in his thirties or forties in good health and CMV-seronegative. CDR3s include the opening cysteine and the closing phenylalanine or tryptophan. D genes are given only for firm matches.

V,J,D,DNA,CDR3
TRBV30,TRBJ2-2,TRBD2,TGTGCCTGGACGGCGGGAGGGCCGACCGGGGAGCTGTTTTTT,CAWTAGGPTGELFF
TRBV14,TRBJ2-7,.,TGTGCCAGCAGCCAGGACAGTTCCTACGAGCAGTACTTC,CASSQDSSYEQYF
TRBV4-1,TRBJ2-5,TRBD1,TGCGCCAGCAGCCAAGATCGGGCAGGGGGCGACCGGGGGACCCAGTACTTC,CASSQDRAGGDRGTQYF
TRBV7-2,TRBJ2-7,.,TGTGCCAGCAGCTTAGGCCGTGCAGGGCCCGACTACGAGCAGTACTTC,CASSLGRAGPDYEQYF
TRBV25-1,TRBJ1-4,TRBD1,TGTGCCAGCAGTGAATCGGGGACAGGGTTTAAAGAAAAACTGTTTTTT,CASSESGTGFKEKLFF
TRBV19,TRBJ1-1,.,TGTGCCAGTAAGGTGGTAGGAGAAGGAGGCGGCACTGAAGCTTTCTTT,CASKVVGEGGGTEAFF
TRBV6-4,TRBJ2-1,TRBD2,TGTGCCAGCAGTGATAAACTAGCGGGTGGCAATGAGCAGTTCTTC,CASSDKLAGGNEQFF
TRBV6-6,TRBJ2-7,TRBD1,TGTGCCAGCAGTCAGCGGACAGGGGGCTACGAGCAGTACTTC,CASSQRTGGYEQYF
TRBV5-1,TRBJ2-6,.,TGCGCCAGCAGCACGGACAGTTACTCTGGGGCCAACGTCCTGACTTTC,CASSTDSYSGANVLTF
TRBV13,TRBJ2-3,TRBD1,TGTGCCAGCAGCCGCGGACAGGGGGCCCCAGATACGCAGTATTTT,CASSRGQGAPDTQYF
TRBV5-4,TRBJ1-4,.,TGTGCCAGCAGCTACCCCGGACACGATAATGAAAAACTGTTTTTT,CASSYPGHDNEKLFF
TRBV30,TRBJ1-2,.,TGTGCCTGGCCATCGGGGGGAGGCTACACCTTC,CAWPSGGGYTF
TRBV6-5,TRBJ1-2,.,TGTGCCAGCAGTTACTCTACAGTTGGTTGGGGCTACACCTTC,CASSYSTVGWGYTF
TRBV18,TRBJ1-1,TRBD1,TGTGCCAGCTCACCACCGACGGACAGGGCCTCTGAAGCTTTCTTT,CASSPPTDRASEAFF